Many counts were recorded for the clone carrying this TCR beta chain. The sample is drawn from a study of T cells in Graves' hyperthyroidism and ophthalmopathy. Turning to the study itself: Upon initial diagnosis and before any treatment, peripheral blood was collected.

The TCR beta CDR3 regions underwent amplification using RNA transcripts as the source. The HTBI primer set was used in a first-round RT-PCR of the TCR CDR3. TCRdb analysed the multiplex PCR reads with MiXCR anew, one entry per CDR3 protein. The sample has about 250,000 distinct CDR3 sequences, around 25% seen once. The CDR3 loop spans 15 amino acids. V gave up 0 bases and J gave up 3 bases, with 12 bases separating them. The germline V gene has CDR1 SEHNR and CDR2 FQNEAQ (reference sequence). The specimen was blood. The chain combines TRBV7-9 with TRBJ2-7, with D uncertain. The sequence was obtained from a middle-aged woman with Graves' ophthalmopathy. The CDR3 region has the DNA TGTGCCAGCAGCTTAGCTCCGGCAGGCAACTACGAGCAGTACTTC. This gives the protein CASSLAPAGNYEQYF.